Each of the 2 T cell receptor beta chains below was sequenced from the same sample in a study of identical twins. A single record per CDR3 protein comes from TCRdb applying MiXCR to the 5' RACE reads. This repertoire shows fewer than 550,000 distinct CDR3 sequences, roughly 15% found once; its top ten account for less than 0.5%. These same data were also listed under a study on yellow fever vaccine responses in identical twins.

What was sequenced was CD4+ T cells sorted from blood. The receptor set was obtained from a woman aged 18-29 years in good health.

This clonotype was observed a few times. V is TRBV12-5 and J is TRBJ1-1; weak D call: TRBD1 (5 bases). V was cut by 5 bases and J by 0 bases, with 7 bases left in between. The CDR3 sequence is 13 residues long. The germline V gene has CDR1 LGHNT and CDR2 FRNRAP. CDR3 bases: TGTGCTAGTGGTCGACAGATGAACACTGAAGCTTTCTTT. This encodes CASGRQMNTEAFF.

This clonotype was picked up a small number of times. The chain is built from TRBV24-1 and TRBJ2-5, with D maybe TRBD2 (6 bases). The CDR3 consists of 15 residues. CDR1 and CDR2 from the germline V gene are KGHDR and SFDVKD. Trimming left V 5 bases short and J 0 bases short, with 12 bases between. The CDR3 bases are TGTGCCACCAGTGGTGCGGGGCGAAACCAAGAGACCCAGTACTTC. Its protein is CATSGAGRNQETQYF.